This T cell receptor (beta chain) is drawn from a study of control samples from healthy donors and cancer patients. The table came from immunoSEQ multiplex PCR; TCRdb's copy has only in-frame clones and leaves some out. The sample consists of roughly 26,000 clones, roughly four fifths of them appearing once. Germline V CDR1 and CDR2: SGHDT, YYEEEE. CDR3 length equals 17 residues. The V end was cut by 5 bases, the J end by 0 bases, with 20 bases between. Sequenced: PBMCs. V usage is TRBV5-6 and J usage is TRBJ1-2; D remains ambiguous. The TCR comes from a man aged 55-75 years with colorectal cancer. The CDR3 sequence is CASRQILATDSNYGYTF. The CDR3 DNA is TGTGCCAGCAGACAAATTTTGGCGACGGATTCTAACTATGGCTACACCTTC.